The 11 T cell receptor beta chains below were found in one sample sequenced in a study of shared T cell receptors in the human thymus. The table came from immunoSEQ multiplex PCR; TCRdb's copy has only in-frame clones and leaves some out. The sample lists a few hundred thousand clones, just under 95% occurring once. Sequenced material: thymocytes. The receptors stem from a human donor.

The J gene is TRBJ2-7, the V gene TRBV7-3, with 11 bases identical to TRBD2. V was clipped by 2 bases and J by 3 bases; unmatched bases: 12. CDR1 is SGHTA and CDR2 is FQGTGA in the germline V gene. The CDR3 spans 18 residues. CDR3 nucleotides: TGTGCCAGCAGCTTAGGTTCTAGCGGGAGGTCCTCTGGCTACGAGCAGTACTTC. As protein: CASSLGSSGRSSGYEQYF.

The chain links TRBV10-3 to TRBJ2-1; D might be TRBD1 or TRBD2, each matching 5 bases. V was cut by 4 bases and J by 5 bases, with 21 bases left in between. Germline CDR1 and CDR2: ENHRY and SYGVKD. This CDR3 is built from 17 residues. DNA of the CDR3: TGTGCCATCAGTGGCGAGCGTGGGGGTCCACCGCACAATGAGCAGTTCTTC. Translated: CAISGERGGPPHNEQFF.

The chain recombines TRBV5-4 with TRBJ2-5; 10 nucleotides agree with TRBD2. The DNA matches TRBJ2-7 better at its end, which makes the J call doubtful. The germline CDR1 and CDR2 sequences are SGHNT and YYREEE (reference sequence). The CDR3 contains 16 residues. The CDR3 loop reads CASSINTSGIPYEQYF. The CDR3 DNA reads as TGTGCCAGCAGCATCAATACTAGCGGGATTCCCTACGAGCAGTACTTC.

V is TRBV6-6 and J is TRBJ2-1, with 8 bases fitting TRBD1. Unmatched junction bases numbered 14, after V lost 6 bases and J lost 10 bases. This CDR3 is 15 amino acids long. The germline gives CDR1 MNHNY, CDR2 SVGAGI (reference sequence). The CDR3 sequence: CASSLTGTGVMEQFF. For the CDR3, the DNA is TGTGCCAGCAGCCTGACAGGGACAGGAGTTATGGAGCAGTTCTTC.

The chain is built from TRBV29-1 and TRBJ2-5, with TRBD1 matching 8 bases. In germline, CDR1 is SQVTM, CDR2 ANQGSEA. Trimming removed 6 bases from V and 1 base from J; junction bases left unmatched: 7. The length of the CDR3 is 14 residues. The CDR3 bases are TGCAGCGTACAAGGACAGGGTCCCCAAGAGACCCAGTACTTC. This translates into CSVQGQGPQETQYF.

This clone was counted once. The chain combines TRBV27 with TRBJ1-2; 12 bases are shared with TRBD1. This CDR3 is built from 15 residues. CDR1 MNHEY and CDR2 SMNVEV come from the germline V gene (reference sequence). The ends lost 6 bases at V and 5 bases at J; junction bases unmatched: 7. The CDR3 DNA reads as TGTGCCAGCAGCCCGGGACAGGGGGCGGGTTATGGCTACACCTTC. As protein: CASSPGQGAGYGYTF.

The chain employs TRBV5-1 and TRBJ1-2; no definite D call. V was shortened by 4 bases and J by 0 bases, with 10 bases between the two germline ends. This CDR3 is 14 amino acids long. CDR1 SGHRS and CDR2 YFSETQ come from the germline V gene. CDR3 bases: TGCGCCAGCAGCCTCCAGACGGCTAACTATGGCTACACCTTC. This gives the protein CASSLQTANYGYTF. Variable domain in full (rest from reference TRBV5-1 and TRBJ1-2): KAGVTQTPRYLIKTRGQQVTLSCSPISGHRSVSWYQQTPGQGLQFLFEYFSETQRNKGNFPGRFSGRQFSNSRSEMNVSTLELGDSALYLCASSLQTANYGYTFGSGTRLTVV.

The chain uses TRBV7-6 and TRBJ2-5; 8 nucleotides match TRBD1. Germline V lookup: CDR1 SGHVS, CDR2 FNYEAQ. The CDR3 runs to 14 residues. With 5 bases clipped from V and 2 bases from J, the junction kept 4 bases outside the gene matches. The CDR3 nucleotides read TGTGCCAGCAGCAAACGACAGGGGCAAGAGACCCAGTACTTC. Protein: CASSKRQGQETQYF.

This clone turned up a few times. V gene TRBV10-3 combines with J gene TRBJ1-5, with D perhaps TRBD1 (6 bases). The CDR3 runs to 17 residues. The V end was cut by 0 bases, the J end by 1 base, with 13 bases between. The germline V gene encodes CDR1 ENHRY and CDR2 SYGVKD. As DNA, the CDR3 is TGTGCCATCAGTGAGTCGGGGGGCCCCTCGAGCAATCAGCCCCAGCATTTT. This gives the protein CAISESGGPSSNQPQHF.

The CDR3 is CASSLPGTGEPEAFF. CDR3 nucleotides: TGTGCCAGCAGTCTCCCTGGGACAGGGGAGCCTGAAGCTTTCTTT. This chain connects TRBV28 to TRBJ1-1, with 10 bases fitting TRBD1. V shed 5 bases and J 6 bases; nucleotides not matched to a gene: 9. CDR1 is MDHEN and CDR2 is SYDVKM in the germline V gene. The CDR3 totals 15 residues.

Only one count was recorded for this clone. The V gene is TRBV7-2, the J gene TRBJ2-3; possibly TRBD1 or TRBD2 for D (6 bases each). Germline-derived CDR1 and CDR2 are SGHTA and FQGNSA. Trimming cost V 0 bases and J 1 base, with 11 bases left between them. The CDR3 loop spans 16 amino acids. CDR3 DNA sequence: TGTGCCAGCAGCTTAGCGGGGGGCGGTCGCACAGATACGCAGTATTTT. It encodes CASSLAGGGRTDTQYF.